The rows below give T cell receptor beta chains drawn from one sample of a study of graft-versus-host responses after intestinal transplantation. Data came from immunoSEQ multiplex PCR; TCRdb stores just in-frame clones and leaves some out. The top ten clones hold more than 0.9% of a sample with over 100,000 clones, around 94% of them seen once. For these TCRs, the target antigens are not known. This material consisted of unstimulated CD8+ T cells sorted from spleen or lymph node cells, taken before transplant. The receptor source for this set is a human donor who was the organ donor for an intestinal transplant. CDR3s include the opening cysteine and the closing phenylalanine or tryptophan.

CASSFGSGGRGYTF	TRBV5-6	TRBJ1-2
CASSPSSGRGYEQYF	TRBV5-1	TRBJ2-7
CASRPGQGTYEQYF	TRBV6-6	TRBJ2-7
CASSLIAYGYTF	TRBV7-2	TRBJ1-2
CSVESALAGELFF	TRBV29-1	TRBJ2-2
CASSIPGGPPYNEQFF	TRBV21-1	TRBJ2-1
CASSTGLAASLRIF	TRBV4-1	TRBJ2-1
CASRGTGFEKLFF	TRBV6-4	TRBJ1-4
CASSDPHYEQYF	TRBV10-2	TRBJ2-7
CASSYSILPGSYGYTF	TRBV6-7	TRBJ1-2
CASSLLLGSGELFF	TRBV27	TRBJ2-2
CASSVVETVYTGELFF	TRBV9	TRBJ2-2
CASTWGNNEQFF	TRBV6-1	TRBJ2-1
CASSPHRAAEAFF	TRBV6-5	TRBJ1-1
CASSLGGSNQPQHF	TRBV27	TRBJ1-5
CASSQGTSGANVLTF	TRBV4-2	TRBJ2-6
CASSLTVFQEGGSYEQYF	TRBV13	TRBJ2-7
CSVEKATQYF	TRBV29-1	TRBJ2-5
CASSLTSGSGNEQFF	TRBV5-1	TRBJ2-1
CASSRTVPERAPHLSGANVLTF	TRBV7-6	TRBJ2-6
CASPNAASGSRNTGELFF	TRBV19	TRBJ2-2
CASSEAGVRIRSTEAFF	TRBV6-1	TRBJ1-1
CASSLVVGTSTDTQYF	TRBV7-8	TRBJ2-3
CASRPDGLEAFF	TRBV19	TRBJ1-1
CATGWPYNEQFF	TRBV6-5	TRBJ2-1
CASSLGALSVRDEKLFF	TRBV5-1	TRBJ1-4
CASSTGPSGATYEQYF	TRBV7-6	TRBJ2-7
CASIIRTSGTYEQYF	TRBV6-5	TRBJ2-7
CASSLGTSGFSYEQYF	TRBV7-9	TRBJ2-7
CASSPTIGARPTLEQYF	TRBV28	TRBJ2-7
CASSKGEALAGDQREKLFF	TRBV21-1	TRBJ1-4
CASRLARRNTSGRGYEQYF	TRBV12-2	TRBJ2-7
CASSIWDRDHEQYF	TRBV19	TRBJ2-7
CASSWGGLAGGDTDTQYF	TRBV5-4	TRBJ2-3
CSARQGLSYGYTF	TRBV29-1	TRBJ1-2
CASTSRGSADTQYF	TRBV27	TRBJ2-3
CASSYGTYEQYF	TRBV2	-
CASSVEVKRENPDTQYF	TRBV9	TRBJ2-3
CASSFEDRILDTQYF	TRBV11-2	TRBJ2-3
CSVLPREYQETQYF	TRBV29-1	TRBJ2-5
CASSEWRVSNSGANVLTF	TRBV25-1	TRBJ2-6
CASSQEASGRAVETQYF	TRBV4-3	TRBJ2-5
CASSFGRGQGEWEQYF	TRBV7-9	TRBJ2-7